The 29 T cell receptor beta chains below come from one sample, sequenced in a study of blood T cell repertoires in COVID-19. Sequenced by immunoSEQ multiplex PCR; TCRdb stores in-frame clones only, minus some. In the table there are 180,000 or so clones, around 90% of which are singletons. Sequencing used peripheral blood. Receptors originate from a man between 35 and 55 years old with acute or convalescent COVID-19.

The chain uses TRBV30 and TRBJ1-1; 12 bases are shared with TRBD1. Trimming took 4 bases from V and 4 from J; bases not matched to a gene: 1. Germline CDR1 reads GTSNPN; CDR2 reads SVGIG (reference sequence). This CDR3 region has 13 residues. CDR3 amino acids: CAWKGQGATEAFF. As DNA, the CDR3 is TGTGCCTGGAAGGGACAGGGGGCCACTGAAGCTTTCTTT.

The CDR3 DNA is TGTGCCAGAAGCTTCAAGGGGACATCCAACACTGAAGCTTTCTTT. It yields the protein CARSFKGTSNTEAFF. The rearrangement joins TRBV5-3 to TRBJ1-1, with D tentatively TRBD1 (6 bases). TRBV5-3 is classed as an ORF, of uncertain function. The CDR3 runs 15 residues. Trimming removed 2 bases at V and 2 bases at J, with 13 bases between.

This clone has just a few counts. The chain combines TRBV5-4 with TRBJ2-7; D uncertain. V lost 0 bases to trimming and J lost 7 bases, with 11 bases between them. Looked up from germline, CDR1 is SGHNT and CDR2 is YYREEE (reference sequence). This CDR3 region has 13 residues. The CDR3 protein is CASSLVPQLEQYF. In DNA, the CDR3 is TGTGCCAGCAGCTTGGTCCCTCAGTTGGAGCAGTACTTC.

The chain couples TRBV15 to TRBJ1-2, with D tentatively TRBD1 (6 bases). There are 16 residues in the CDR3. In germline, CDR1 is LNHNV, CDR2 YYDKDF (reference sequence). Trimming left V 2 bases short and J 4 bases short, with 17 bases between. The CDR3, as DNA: TGTGCCACCAGCAGACTTTCAGGGGCCCCCTCCTATGGCTACACCTTC. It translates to CATSRLSGAPSYGYTF. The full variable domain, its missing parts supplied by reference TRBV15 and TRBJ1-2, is DAMVIQNPRYQVTQFGKPVTLSCSQTLNHNVMYWYQQKSSQAPKLLFHYYDKDFNNEADTPDNFQSRRPNTSFCFLDIRSPGLGDTAMYLCATSRLSGAPSYGYTFGSGTRLTVV.

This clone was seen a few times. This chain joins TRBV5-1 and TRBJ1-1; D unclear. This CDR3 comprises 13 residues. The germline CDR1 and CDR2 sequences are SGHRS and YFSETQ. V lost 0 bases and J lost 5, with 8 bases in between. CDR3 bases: TGCGCCAGCAGCTTGGGAGGTCTTACTGAAGCTTTCTTT. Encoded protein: CASSLGGLTEAFF.

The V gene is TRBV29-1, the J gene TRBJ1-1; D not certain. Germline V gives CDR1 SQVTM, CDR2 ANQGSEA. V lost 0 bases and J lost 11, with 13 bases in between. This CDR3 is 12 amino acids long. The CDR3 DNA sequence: TGCAGCGTTGAAGATCAGGCTGTTGGGGCTTTCTTT. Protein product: CSVEDQAVGAFF. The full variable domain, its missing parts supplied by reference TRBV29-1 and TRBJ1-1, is SAVISQKPSRDICQRGTSLTIQCQVDSQVTMMFWYRQQPGQSLTLIATANQGSEATYESGFVIDKFPISRPNLTFSTLTVSNMSPEDSSIYLCSVEDQAVGAFFGQGTRLTVV.

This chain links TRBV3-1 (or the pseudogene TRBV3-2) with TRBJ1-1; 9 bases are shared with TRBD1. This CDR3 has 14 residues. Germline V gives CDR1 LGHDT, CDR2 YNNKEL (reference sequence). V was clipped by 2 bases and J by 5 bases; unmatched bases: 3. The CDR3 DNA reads TGTGCCAGCAGCCAAAGACAGGGGGGAACTGAAGCTTTCTTT. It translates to CASSQRQGGTEAFF.

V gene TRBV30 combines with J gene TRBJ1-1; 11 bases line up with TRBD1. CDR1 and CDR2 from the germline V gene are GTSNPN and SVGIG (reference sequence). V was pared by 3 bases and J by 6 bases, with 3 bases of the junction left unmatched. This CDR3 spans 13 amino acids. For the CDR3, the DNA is TGTGCCTGGAGCGAGGGACAGGGGGCTGAAGCTTTCTTT. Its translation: CAWSEGQGAEAFF.

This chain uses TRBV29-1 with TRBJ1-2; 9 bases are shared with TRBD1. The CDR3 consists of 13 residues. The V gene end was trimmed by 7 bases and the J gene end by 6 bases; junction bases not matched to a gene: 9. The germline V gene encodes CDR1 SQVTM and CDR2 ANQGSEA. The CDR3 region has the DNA TGCAGCGCCGGGGGGACAGGGCAGGATGGCTACACCTTC. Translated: CSAGGTGQDGYTF.

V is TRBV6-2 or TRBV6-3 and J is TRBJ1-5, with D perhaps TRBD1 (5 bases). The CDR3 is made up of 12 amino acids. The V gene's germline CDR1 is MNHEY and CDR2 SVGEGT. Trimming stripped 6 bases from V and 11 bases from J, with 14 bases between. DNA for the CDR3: TGTGCCAGCAGCTCAGGGCCGTCCGCCCAGCATTTT. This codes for CASSSGPSAQHF.

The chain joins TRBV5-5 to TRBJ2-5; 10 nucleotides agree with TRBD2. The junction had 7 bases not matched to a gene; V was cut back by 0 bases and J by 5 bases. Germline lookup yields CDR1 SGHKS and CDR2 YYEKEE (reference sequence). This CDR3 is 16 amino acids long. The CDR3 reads CASSLALAGVMETQYF. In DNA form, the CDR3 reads TGTGCCAGCAGCTTGGCTCTAGCGGGGGTGATGGAGACCCAGTACTTC. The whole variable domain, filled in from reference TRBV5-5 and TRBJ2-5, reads DAGVTQSPTHLIKTRGQQVTLRCSPISGHKSVSWYQQVLGQGPQFIFQYYEKEERGRGNFPDRFSARQFPNYSSELNVNALLLGDSALYLCASSLALAGVMETQYFGPGTRLLVL.

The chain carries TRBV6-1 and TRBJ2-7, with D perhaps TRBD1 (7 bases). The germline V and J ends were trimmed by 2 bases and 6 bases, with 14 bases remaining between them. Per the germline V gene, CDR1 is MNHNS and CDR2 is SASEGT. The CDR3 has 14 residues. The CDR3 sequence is CASSEFGGGGEQYF. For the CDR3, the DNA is TGTGCCAGCAGTGAATTTGGAGGGGGCGGCGAGCAGTACTTC.

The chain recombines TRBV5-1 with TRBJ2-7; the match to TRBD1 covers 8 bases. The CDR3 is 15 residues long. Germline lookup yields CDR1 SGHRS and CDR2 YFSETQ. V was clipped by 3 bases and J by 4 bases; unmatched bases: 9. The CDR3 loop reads CASSSQGAGDYEQYF. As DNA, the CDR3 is TGCGCCAGCAGCTCTCAGGGGGCCGGGGATTACGAGCAGTACTTC.

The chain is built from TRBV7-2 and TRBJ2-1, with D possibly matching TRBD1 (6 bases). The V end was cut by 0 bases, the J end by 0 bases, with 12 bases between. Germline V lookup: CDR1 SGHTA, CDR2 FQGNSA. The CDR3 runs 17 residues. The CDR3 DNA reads TGTGCCAGCAGCTTAGCGGGGGCCGCGAGCTCCTACAATGAGCAGTTCTTC. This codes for CASSLAGAASSYNEQFF.

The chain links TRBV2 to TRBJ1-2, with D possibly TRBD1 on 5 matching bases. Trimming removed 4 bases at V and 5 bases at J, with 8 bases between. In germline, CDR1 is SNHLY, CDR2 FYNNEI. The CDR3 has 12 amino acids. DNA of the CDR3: TGTGCCAGCAGTGTGGAGGGGTATGGCTACACCTTC. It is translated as CASSVEGYGYTF.

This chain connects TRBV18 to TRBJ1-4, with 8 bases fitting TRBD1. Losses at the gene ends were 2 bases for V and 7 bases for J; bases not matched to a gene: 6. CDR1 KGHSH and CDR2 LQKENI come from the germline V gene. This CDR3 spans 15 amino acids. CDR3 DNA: TGTGCCAGCTCACCAGGGGACAGGTTGGGTGAAAAACTGTTTTTT. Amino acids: CASSPGDRLGEKLFF.

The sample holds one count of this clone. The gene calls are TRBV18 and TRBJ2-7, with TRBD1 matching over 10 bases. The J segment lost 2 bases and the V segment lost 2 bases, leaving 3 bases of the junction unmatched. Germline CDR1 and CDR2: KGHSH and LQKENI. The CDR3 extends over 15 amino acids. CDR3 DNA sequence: TGTGCCAGCTCACCATATGGACAGGGGGCCTACGAGCAGTACTTC. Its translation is CASSPYGQGAYEQYF.

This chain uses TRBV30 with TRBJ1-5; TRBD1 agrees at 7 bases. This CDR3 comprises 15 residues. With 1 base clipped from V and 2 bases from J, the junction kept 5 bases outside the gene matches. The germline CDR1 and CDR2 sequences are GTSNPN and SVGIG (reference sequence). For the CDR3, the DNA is TGTGCCTGGAGTGCCGGGACAGTGGGCAATCAGCCCCAGCATTTT. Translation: CAWSAGTVGNQPQHF.

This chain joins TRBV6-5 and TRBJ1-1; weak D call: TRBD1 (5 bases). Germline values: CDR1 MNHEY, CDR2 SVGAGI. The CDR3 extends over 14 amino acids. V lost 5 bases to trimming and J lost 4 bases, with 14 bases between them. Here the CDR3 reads CASSRGPLGTEAFF. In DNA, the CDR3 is TGTGCCAGCAGTAGGGGCCCCCTGGGCACTGAAGCTTTCTTT.

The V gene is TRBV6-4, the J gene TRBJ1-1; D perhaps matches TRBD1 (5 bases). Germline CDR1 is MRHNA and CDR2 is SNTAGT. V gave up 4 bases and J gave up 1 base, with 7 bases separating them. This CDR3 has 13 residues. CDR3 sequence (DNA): TGTGCCAGCAGTGTGCAGGGGAACACTGAAGCTTTCTTT. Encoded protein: CASSVQGNTEAFF.

CDR3 bases: TGTGCCAGCAGCCAGGGGCCGGCCGCGAACACCGGGGAGCTGTTTTTT. It specifies CASSQGPAANTGELFF. The rearrangement joins TRBV9 to TRBJ2-2; D is possibly TRBD1 (6 bases). The CDR3 has 16 amino acids. Per the germline V gene, CDR1 is SGDLS and CDR2 is YYNGEE. The V end lost 4 bases, the J end lost 0 bases, and 13 bases lay between the germline ends.

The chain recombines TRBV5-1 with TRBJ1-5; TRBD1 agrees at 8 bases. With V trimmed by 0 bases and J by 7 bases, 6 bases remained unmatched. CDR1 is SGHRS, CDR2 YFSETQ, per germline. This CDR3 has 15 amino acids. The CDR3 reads CASSLDSGGGQPQHF. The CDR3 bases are TGCGCCAGCAGCTTGGATTCAGGGGGCGGGCAGCCCCAGCATTTT.

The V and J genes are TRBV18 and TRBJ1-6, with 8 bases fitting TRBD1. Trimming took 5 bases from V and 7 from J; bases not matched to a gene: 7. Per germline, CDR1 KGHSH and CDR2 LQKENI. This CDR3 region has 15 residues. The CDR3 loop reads CASSGGQGPNSPLHF. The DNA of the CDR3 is TGTGCCAGCTCAGGCGGACAGGGTCCCAATTCACCCCTCCACTTT. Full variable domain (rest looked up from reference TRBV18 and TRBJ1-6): NAGVMQNPRHLVRRRGQEARLRCSPMKGHSHVYWYRQLPEEGLKFMVYLQKENIIDESGMPKERFSAEFPKEGPSILRIQQVVRGDSAAYFCASSGGQGPNSPLHFGNGTRLTVT.

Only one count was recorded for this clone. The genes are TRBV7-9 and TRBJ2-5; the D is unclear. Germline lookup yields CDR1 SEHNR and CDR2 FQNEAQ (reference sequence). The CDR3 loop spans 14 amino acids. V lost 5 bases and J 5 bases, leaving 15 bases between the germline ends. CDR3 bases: TGTGCCAGCAGCGCCACCGGGTCACTGGAGACCCAGTACTTC. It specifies CASSATGSLETQYF.

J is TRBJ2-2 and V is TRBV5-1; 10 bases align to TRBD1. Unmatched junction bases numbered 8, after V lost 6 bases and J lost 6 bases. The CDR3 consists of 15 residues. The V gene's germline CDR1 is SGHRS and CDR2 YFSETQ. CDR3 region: CASNTGTGVAGELFF. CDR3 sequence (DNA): TGCGCCAGCAACACCGGGACAGGGGTCGCCGGGGAGCTGTTTTTT.

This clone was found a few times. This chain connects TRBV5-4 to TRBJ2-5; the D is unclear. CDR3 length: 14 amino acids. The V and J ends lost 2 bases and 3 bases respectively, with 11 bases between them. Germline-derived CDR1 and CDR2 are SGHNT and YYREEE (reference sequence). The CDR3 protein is CASSLRSGKETQYF. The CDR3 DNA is TGTGCCAGCAGCTTAAGGAGTGGTAAAGAGACCCAGTACTTC.

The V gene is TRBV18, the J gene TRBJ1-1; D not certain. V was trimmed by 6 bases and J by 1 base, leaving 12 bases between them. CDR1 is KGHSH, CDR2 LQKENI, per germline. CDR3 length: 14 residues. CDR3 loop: CASSFKRGNTEAFF. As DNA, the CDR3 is TGTGCCAGCTCGTTTAAACGGGGGAACACTGAAGCTTTCTTT.

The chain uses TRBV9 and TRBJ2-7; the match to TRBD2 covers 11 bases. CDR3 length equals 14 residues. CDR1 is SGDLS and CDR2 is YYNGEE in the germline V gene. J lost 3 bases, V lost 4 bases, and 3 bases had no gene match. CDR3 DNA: TGTGCCAGCAGCTCGGGACTAGCGGACTACGAGCAGTACTTC. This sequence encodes CASSSGLADYEQYF.

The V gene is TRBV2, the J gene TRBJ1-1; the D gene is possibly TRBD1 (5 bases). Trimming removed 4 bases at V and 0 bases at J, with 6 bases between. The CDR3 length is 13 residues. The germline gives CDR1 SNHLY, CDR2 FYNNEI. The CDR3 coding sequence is TGTGCCAGCAGTGGGACACTGAACACTGAAGCTTTCTTT. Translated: CASSGTLNTEAFF.